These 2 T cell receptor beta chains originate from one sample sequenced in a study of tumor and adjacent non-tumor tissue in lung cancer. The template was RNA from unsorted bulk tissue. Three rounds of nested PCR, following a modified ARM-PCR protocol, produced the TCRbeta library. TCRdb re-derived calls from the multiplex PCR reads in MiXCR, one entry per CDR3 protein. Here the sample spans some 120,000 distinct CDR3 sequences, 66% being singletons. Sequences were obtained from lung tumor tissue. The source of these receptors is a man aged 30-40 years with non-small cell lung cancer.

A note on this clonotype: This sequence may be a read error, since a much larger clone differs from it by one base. This CDR3 is CSARRAGSQDTQYF. The CDR3 coding sequence is TGCAGTGCTAGACGAGCGGGGTCCCAAGATACCCAGTACTTC. This rearrangement joins TRBV20-1 to TRBJ2-5; 7 bases line up with TRBD2. CDR3 length: 14 residues. CDR1 is DFQATT and CDR2 is SNEGSKA in the germline V gene (reference sequence).

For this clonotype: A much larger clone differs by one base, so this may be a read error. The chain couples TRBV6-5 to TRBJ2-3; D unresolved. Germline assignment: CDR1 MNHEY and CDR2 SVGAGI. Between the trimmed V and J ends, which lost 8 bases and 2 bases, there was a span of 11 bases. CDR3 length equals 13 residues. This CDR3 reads CASLGSNTDTQYF. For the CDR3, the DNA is TGTGCCAGCTTAGGTTCCAACACAGATACGCAGTATTTT.